One sample yielded the 8 T cell receptor beta chains listed below, sequenced in a study of cytomegalovirus exposure and HLA in healthy donors. The PCR used 60 Vbeta and 13 Jbeta primers. The protocol was immunoSEQ multiplex PCR, while the TCRdb copy is restricted to in-frame clones and leaves out a portion. The sample has some 170,000 clones; about 79% are singletons. The sample comprised PBMCs. The receptors were sampled from a man in his forties in good health and CMV-seropositive.

The chain couples TRBV6-6 to TRBJ2-3; 7 bases agree with TRBD1. Germline CDR1 MNHNY, CDR2 SVGAGI (reference sequence). The CDR3 is 14 residues long. Trimming cost V 4 bases and J 7 bases; bases outside gene matches: 8. The CDR3 protein is CASSWGRGWNTQYF. CDR3 DNA: TGTGCCAGCAGTTGGGGCAGGGGGTGGAATACGCAGTATTTT.

This chain links TRBV30 with TRBJ2-3, with 7 bases that match TRBD2. The V segment lost 5 bases and the J segment 3 bases; nucleotides outside the gene matches: 17. CDR1 and CDR2 from the germline V gene are GTSNPN and SVGIG (reference sequence). This CDR3 contains 17 residues. In DNA, the CDR3 is TGTGCCTGGCATCGCGGGAGTAGAGAGAGAAGAACAGATACGCAGTATTTT. It yields the protein CAWHRGSRERRTDTQYF.

This clone has only a few counts. The rearrangement links TRBV6-1 to TRBJ2-1; D unclear. From germline, CDR1 is MNHNS and CDR2 SASEGT. This CDR3 region has 12 residues. Trimming removed 7 bases from V and 7 bases from J, with 11 bases in between. CDR3 sequence (DNA): TGTGCCAGCACCAGAATTGTAAATGAGCAGTTCTTC. Protein product: CASTRIVNEQFF.

This chain links TRBV6-1 with TRBJ2-7; 7 positions match TRBD1. Germline loops: CDR1 MNHNS, CDR2 SASEGT. The CDR3 covers 14 residues. The V segment lost 6 bases and the J segment 5 bases; nucleotides outside the gene matches: 10. DNA of the CDR3: TGTGCCAGCAGCCGACAGGGTTTCCCCGACGAGCAGTACTTC. Its translation is CASSRQGFPDEQYF.

This sequence joins TRBV28 and TRBJ2-6, with 7 bases lining up with TRBD2. CDR3 size: 15 residues. Germline V CDR1 and CDR2: MDHEN, SYDVKM. The V gene end was trimmed by 7 bases and the J gene end by 1 base; junction bases not matched to a gene: 4. DNA of the CDR3: TGTGCCAGCACCGGGGGGAGTTCTGGGGCCAACGTCCTGACTTTC. Protein: CASTGGSSGANVLTF.

This clone was counted a few times. The V call is TRBV27, the J call TRBJ2-1; 8 bases agree with TRBD2. Germline lookup yields CDR1 MNHEY and CDR2 SMNVEV (reference sequence). V trimming: 3 bases; J trimming: 7 bases; junction bases outside the gene matches: 5. The CDR3 runs 14 residues. The DNA of the CDR3 is TGTGCCAGCAGTTTCGGAGCGGGAGAAAATGAGCAGTTCTTC. This encodes CASSFGAGENEQFF.

V and J are TRBV30 and TRBJ2-1; TRBD2 matches at 12 bases. The V gene's germline CDR1 is GTSNPN and CDR2 SVGIG (reference sequence). Trimming cost V 3 bases and J 6 bases; bases outside gene matches: 9. This CDR3 has 16 amino acids. The CDR3 region has the DNA TGTGCCTGGAGCCCGCTAGCGGGAGGGCCGGTCAATGAGCAGTTCTTC. This codes for CAWSPLAGGPVNEQFF.

This clone was counted between two and nine times. The chain joins TRBV4-2 to TRBJ1-1, with D maybe TRBD1 (5 bases). Germline assignment: CDR1 LGHNA and CDR2 YNFKEQ. V lost 3 bases to trimming and J lost 1 base, with 12 bases between them. The CDR3 sequence is 15 residues long. The CDR3 loop is CASSQGPRENTEAFF. Written as DNA, the CDR3 is TGTGCCAGCAGCCAGGGGCCAAGAGAGAACACTGAAGCTTTCTTT.